These T cell receptor beta chains were read from a single sample in a study of shared T cell receptors in the human thymus. Clones were read by immunoSEQ multiplex PCR, and TCRdb kept only the in-frame ones, dropping some. Here the sample spans 700,000 or so clones, 70% to 90% being singletons. This sample was shared with a second study, whose subject was human thymus T cells.

Specimen: thymocytes. These receptors were taken from a girl less than two years old with a congenital heart defect. The CDR3 runs from the conserved cysteine through the conserved F or W.

TRBJ1-2 TRBV10-3 CATKTGRRTNYGYTF
TRBJ2-5 TRBV6-5 CASSWGLGETQYF
TRBJ2-3 TRBV7-2 CASRNRAPSTDTQYF
TRBJ1-2 TRBV19 CASSPVPGQGWDGYTF
TRBJ2-7 TRBV5-6 CASSLWGLVGVGAYEQYF
TRBJ1-2 TRBV27 CASSLKGGGNYGYTF
TRBJ2-7 TRBV27 CASSCQGPAGSYEQYF
TRBJ1-1 TRBV2 CASRGDRGDTEAFF
TRBJ2-1 TRBV5-1 CASSLGWRGPEQFF
TRBJ2-1 TRBV4-3 CASSQVGWLAGGLNSYNEQFF
TRBJ2-5 TRBV12-5 CASGLAGGGETQYF
TRBJ2-7 TRBV7-9 CASSAGGVSSYEQYF
TRBJ1-2 TRBV6-5 CASSYGRYYGYTF
TRBJ2-1 TRBV7-6 CASSLAQSTRGGRYNEQFF
TRBJ1-4 TRBV7-9 CASSFGRAGLATNEKLFF
TRBJ2-1 TRBV5-6 CASSLVPAGGRGEQFF
TRBJ1-6 TRBV2 CASSVRDRDSPLHF
TRBJ1-6 TRBV6-5 CASSYSRAPLHF
TRBJ1-4 TRBV4-3 CASSQDPIDRGNEKLFF
TRBJ2-1 TRBV2 CASSAILAGSTNNEQFF
TRBJ2-1 TRBV5-5 CASSHLGQGWNEQFF
TRBJ1-4 TRBV14 CASSHIRGWGEKLFF
TRBJ2-3 TRBV6-5 CASRPGTEIDPTQYF
TRBJ1-1 TRBV5-1 CASIEGTEAFF
TRBJ2-7 TRBV6-5 CASRPPGKEQYF
TRBJ2-7 TRBV6-1 CASSENQGREQYF
TRBJ1-2 TRBV4-3 CASSYIANYGYTF
TRBJ2-7 TRBV9 CASSVGTSGVHEQYF
TRBJ2-5 TRBV2 CASRDLPGQGKKTQYF
TRBJ2-7 TRBV5-6 CASSPGWPARGSYEQYF
TRBJ2-6 TRBV29-1 CSVPRIEGSGANVLTF
TRBJ2-1 TRBV4-1 CASSQEVWGPSGGRWEQFF
. TRBV13 CASSFHWRQGFDEQYF
TRBJ1-1 TRBV5-6 CASSLARAFTEAFF
TRBJ2-5 TRBV12-5 CASGLLLAGGQETQYF
TRBJ2-7 TRBV2 CASRWTGTYEQYF
TRBJ2-3 TRBV15 CATSPPPSGGPPTDTQYF
TRBJ1-5 TRBV19 CASRFRDRSHQPQHF
TRBJ2-1 TRBV15 CATSEWTRVDNEQFF
TRBJ1-1 TRBV27 CASSLPQRNTEAFF
TRBJ2-3 TRBV10-2 CASNPLAGVPTDTQYF
TRBJ1-5 TRBV19 CASSIKVGQGFASNQPQHF
TRBJ2-1 TRBV29-1 CSVEEADSYNEQFF
TRBJ2-7 TRBV4-1 CASSQRCHTGGTYEQYF
TRBJ1-2 TRBV5-1 CASSLGRLPYYGYTF
TRBJ2-7 TRBV2 CATSPHSKYEQYF
TRBJ2-2 TRBV9 CASSAHGTSASGELFF
TRBJ2-3 TRBV10-3 CAISGGGGLTDTQYF
TRBJ1-2 TRBV5-1 CASTSTGGSSGGYTF
TRBJ2-1 TRBV15 CATSRDVGGLAGHNEQFF
TRBJ1-6 TRBV27 CASSVRTGLNSPLHF
TRBJ2-5 TRBV28 CASSAEVETQYF
TRBJ1-2 TRBV11-2 CASSLEVERGGYTF
TRBJ1-3 TRBV29-1 CSVEEIPRNTIYF
TRBJ2-5 TRBV20-1 CSATGKETQYF
TRBJ2-3 TRBV5-1 CASSLVGGQSTDTQYF
TRBJ1-3 TRBV5-1 CASSSRVGRPGNTIYF
TRBJ1-2 TRBV27 CASSNTGSKMEDYGYTF
TRBJ2-3 TRBV19 CASSIYDGTSGNTDTQYF
TRBJ2-3 TRBV7-9 CASSLIAGTDTQYF